These 9 T cell receptor beta chains were sequenced from one sample in a study of T-cell memory formation after mild COVID-19. MiXCR was run by TCRdb on the 5' RACE reads, yielding one entry per CDR3 protein. Of about 110,000 distinct CDR3 sequences in the sample, around 14% were seen once. The sample was PBMCs or a T cell subset sorted from them (not recorded which). These receptors were obtained from a man between 18 and 35 years old who had mild COVID-19 (a few samples of this study predate the infection). Cell type and time point are not known.

This clonotype turned up a few times. V gene TRBV7-2 combines with J gene TRBJ2-7; D tentatively reads TRBD1 or TRBD2 (6 bases each). Trimming stripped 0 bases from V and 2 bases from J, with 8 bases between. The CDR3 loop spans 14 amino acids. Germline V gene sequence: CDR1 SGHTA, CDR2 FQGNSA. CDR3 DNA sequence: TGTGCCAGCAGCTTAGCAAGGGGGGCCTACGAGCAGTACTTC. Encoded protein: CASSLARGAYEQYF. Looking up the rest from reference TRBV7-2 and TRBJ2-7 gives the full variable domain: GAGVSQSPSNKVTEKGKDVELRCDPISGHTALYWYRQSLGQGLEFLIYFQGNSAPDKSGLPSDRFSAERTGGSVSTLTIQRTQQEDSAVYLCASSLARGAYEQYFGPGTRLTVT.

The table lists this clonotype with a few counts. V is TRBV7-9 and J is TRBJ2-1; 11 nucleotides line up with TRBD2. Germline lookup yields CDR1 SEHNR and CDR2 FQNEAQ (reference sequence). This CDR3 is 17 amino acids long. V trimming: 6 bases; J trimming: 7 bases; junction bases outside the gene matches: 14. The CDR3, as DNA: TGTGCCAGCAGTCCCCCTCCCAGTCTAGCGGGGGGAAATGAGCAGTTCTTC. Translation: CASSPPPSLAGGNEQFF. Full variable domain (rest looked up from reference TRBV7-9 and TRBJ2-1): DTGVSQNPRHKITKRGQNVTFRCDPISEHNRLYWYRQTLGQGPEFLTYFQNEAQLEKSRLLSDRFSAERPKGSFSTLEIQRTEQGDSAMYLCASSPPPSLAGGNEQFFGPGTRLTVL.

This chain joins TRBV29-1 and TRBJ2-7, with no clear D. The CDR3 contains 13 residues. V dropped 3 bases and J dropped 5 bases, with 14 bases sitting between them. Germline CDR1 reads SQVTM; CDR2 reads ANQGSEA. Written as DNA, the CDR3 is TGCAGCGTTGAGGACGGTAGGACGGACGAGCAGTACTTC. Protein: CSVEDGRTDEQYF.

The chain has TRBV11-2 and TRBJ1-5; D remains ambiguous. The length of the CDR3 is 14 residues. Germline CDR1 is SGHAT and CDR2 is FQNNGV. Trimming removed 4 bases at V and 3 bases at J, with 10 bases between. The CDR3 nucleotides read TGTGCCAGCAGCTCCGGACCTATCAATCAGCCCCAGCATTTT. As protein: CASSSGPINQPQHF.

The V gene is TRBV11-2, the J gene TRBJ2-7; TRBD2 is a possible D gene (5 bases). The V gene lost 0 bases and the J gene lost 5 bases, with 8 bases spanning the gap. In germline, CDR1 is SGHAT, CDR2 FQNNGV. CDR3 length equals 13 residues. DNA for the CDR3: TGTGCCAGCAGCTTAGATCCCGGGGACGAGCAGTACGTC. Residues: CASSLDPGDEQYV.

This clonotype was counted ten times or more. The V and J genes are TRBV20-1 and TRBJ2-1; D possibly corresponds to TRBD2 (6 bases). The germline V gene has CDR1 DFQATT and CDR2 SNEGSKA (reference sequence). The CDR3 has 14 amino acids. The germline V and J ends were trimmed by 6 bases and 2 bases, with 14 bases remaining between them. CDR3 DNA: TGCAGTGCAGCGGGCGGGGTAACCTACAATGAGCAGTTCTTC. Protein product: CSAAGGVTYNEQFF.

There are a few counts of this clonotype. This chain links TRBV27 with TRBJ1-6; 10 nucleotides line up with TRBD1. J lost 8 bases, V lost 4 bases, and 5 bases had no gene match. Germline V lookup: CDR1 MNHEY, CDR2 SMNVEV (reference sequence). This CDR3 is built from 15 residues. CDR3 coding DNA: TGTGCCAGCAGTTGGAGGGGACAGGGGTATTCACCCCTCCACTTT. This encodes CASSWRGQGYSPLHF.

The rearrangement links TRBV7-9 to TRBJ1-1; no firm D call. With 5 bases removed from V and 2 bases from J, the gap between germline ends came to 18 bases. CDR1 is SEHNR and CDR2 is FQNEAQ in the germline V gene (reference sequence). CDR3 length: 16 amino acids. The CDR3 loop is CASSLPPRVGNTEAFF. The CDR3 nucleotides read TGTGCCAGCAGCCTCCCGCCCCGGGTGGGAAACACTGAAGCTTTCTTT.

The chain is built from TRBV4-1 and TRBJ1-1, with 8 bases identical to TRBD1. There are 15 residues in the CDR3. J lost 1 base, V lost 1 base, and 2 bases had no gene match. Germline CDR1 MGHRA, CDR2 YSYEKL. The CDR3 loop reads CASSQVGQGNTEAFF. The CDR3 nucleotides are TGCGCCAGCAGCCAAGTCGGACAGGGGAACACTGAAGCTTTCTTT.